The T cell receptor (beta chain) described here comes from a study of shared clonotypes between healthy human individuals. Per germline, CDR1 SGHNT and CDR2 YENEEA. The CDR3 runs 12 residues. V lost 2 bases and J lost 5, with 6 bases in between. The data were produced by immunoSEQ multiplex PCR, yet TCRdb's version contains in-frame clones alone and is incomplete. This table holds more than 900,000 clones, approximately 80% found once. To note about this clone: Just one base apart from a much larger clone, this may be a read error.

This rearrangement joins TRBV11-3 to TRBJ2-5, with D possibly TRBD1 on 6 matching bases. Sequenced input: memory CD4+ T cells from PBMCs. Stated subset: CD45RA-negative fraction. This clonotype originated in a man between 18 and 35 years old in good health. Some clones in this sample may be carry-over from other donors' samples. Written as DNA, the CDR3 is TGTGCCAGCAGCTTAACAGGGGAGACCCAGTACTTC. Protein sequence: CASSLTGETQYF.